The clone carrying this TCR beta chain was recorded many times. Its antigen is still unknown. Amplification targeted TCR beta CDR3 regions from RNA transcripts. Primed by the HTBI set, a first-round RT-PCR was run on the TCR CDR3. TCRdb re-analysed the multiplex PCR reads in MiXCR, keeping a single row per CDR3 protein. The sample includes about 270,000 distinct CDR3 sequences, 20% to 25% of them seen just once. The CDR3 sequence is 17 residues long. Trimming removed 5 bases at V and 2 bases at J, with 19 bases between. The germline V gene encodes CDR1 MRHNA and CDR2 SNTAGT. Out of over 9 ml of fresh peripheral blood came the PBMCs. The data are from a study of T cells in Graves' hyperthyroidism and ophthalmopathy. Study-level findings and limits: Stable hyperthyroidism and ophthalmopathy were separated using 13 V-J signatures. Clonotypes that were expanded in thyroid above 0.001 mostly appeared in blood too. The model identified upcoming ophthalmopathy a median roughly 6.5 months ahead of onset.

Sequencing used blood. The chain carries TRBV6-4 and TRBJ1-5, with D possibly matching TRBD1 (6 bases). This receptor was identified in a man in his forties or fifties with Graves' hyperthyroidism that later progressed to Graves' ophthalmopathy. Written as DNA, the CDR3 is TGTGCCAGCAGTCGACCCTACCTCAGGGGCGGCAATCAGCCCCAGCATTTT. As protein: CASSRPYLRGGNQPQHF.